These 22 T cell receptor beta chains came from one sample sequenced in a study of memory CD4+ T cells and cytomegalovirus serostatus. Here immunoSEQ multiplex PCR was the method, and the copy in TCRdb shows in-frame clones only, minus some. The sample shows roughly 53,000 clones, around three quarters of them seen only once. Single viable CD3+CD4+CD8-CD45RO+ cells were sorted as the memory CD4+ T cells. Sample: memory CD4+ T cells from blood. The receptors originated from an adult in good health and CMV-seronegative.

The chain carries TRBV9 and TRBJ2-7; 7 nucleotides line up with TRBD2. The junction had 4 bases not matched to a gene; V was cut back by 2 bases and J by 2 bases. Germline V gives CDR1 SGDLS, CDR2 YYNGEE. This CDR3 comprises 14 residues. CDR3 bases: TGTGCCAGCAGCGTTACGGGGGGTACCTACGAGCAGTACTTC. Its protein product is CASSVTGGTYEQYF.

The gene calls are TRBV7-3 and TRBJ2-5, with D perhaps matching TRBD2 (6 bases). The germline CDR1 and CDR2 sequences are SGHTA and FQGTGA. The CDR3 sequence is 15 residues long. V dropped 5 bases and J dropped 7 bases, with 20 bases sitting between them. CDR3: CASSPGSGEKGTQYF. The CDR3 DNA reads TGTGCCAGCAGCCCAGGGTCGGGAGAGAAAGGGACCCAGTACTTC. Drawing the rest from reference TRBV7-3 and TRBJ2-5, the complete variable domain is GAGVSQTPSNKVTEKGKYVELRCDPISGHTALYWYRQSLGQGPEFLIYFQGTGAADDSGLPNDRFFAVRPEGSVSTLKIQRTERGDSAVYLCASSPGSGEKGTQYFGPGTRLLVL.

This clone was recorded once. This chain joins TRBV27 and TRBJ1-2; TRBD1 agrees at 10 bases. Per germline, CDR1 MNHEY and CDR2 SMNVEV (reference sequence). CDR3 size: 14 residues. The ends lost 5 bases at V and 6 bases at J; junction bases unmatched: 6. In nucleotides, the CDR3 is TGTGCCAGCAGTGGGGACAGGGGCCGGGATGGCTACACCTTC. Amino acid sequence: CASSGDRGRDGYTF.

The rearrangement links TRBV28 to TRBJ1-1; possibly TRBD1 for D (6 bases). The ends were cut back, 6 bases at V and 4 bases at J, with 15 bases in the middle. CDR1 MDHEN and CDR2 SYDVKM come from the germline V gene. This CDR3 is 14 amino acids long. CDR3 sequence reads: CASRGTRIGTEAFF. For the CDR3, the DNA is TGTGCCAGCAGAGGGACAAGGATTGGCACTGAAGCTTTCTTT. Supplemented by reference TRBV28 and TRBJ1-1, the full variable domain reads DVKVTQSSRYLVKRTGEKVFLECVQDMDHENMFWYRQDPGLGLRLIYFSYDVKMKEKGDIPEGYSVSREKKERFSLILESASTNQTSMYLCASRGTRIGTEAFFGQGTRLTVV.

This chain's CDR3 is CASSLYASESDTQYF. The CDR3 coding sequence is TGTGCCAGCAGCTTATACGCTAGCGAGTCAGATACGCAGTATTTT. The genes are TRBV11-2 and TRBJ2-3; TRBD2 might be the D (6 bases). Trimming stripped 2 bases from V and 4 bases from J, with 13 bases between. This CDR3 has 15 residues. Germline assignment: CDR1 SGHAT and CDR2 FQNNGV.

V and J are TRBV5-1 and TRBJ1-2; D unresolved. V lost 2 bases and J lost 6, with 11 bases in between. This CDR3 contains 13 residues. The germline V gene encodes CDR1 SGHRS and CDR2 YFSETQ. The CDR3 DNA reads as TGCGCCAGCAGCTTAATGGAGGCGAATGGCTACACCTTC. Amino acids: CASSLMEANGYTF.

The chain employs TRBV5-1 and TRBJ2-7, with D unresolved. Trimming left V 2 bases short and J 3 bases short, with 0 bases between. The CDR3 length is 10 residues. Germline V gene lookup returns CDR1 SGHRS and CDR2 YFSETQ. The CDR3 is CASSFYEQYF. In nucleotides, the CDR3 is TGCGCCAGCAGCTTCTACGAGCAGTACTTC.

This chain connects TRBV10-3 to TRBJ1-1; D uncertain. The germline V and J ends were trimmed by 6 bases and 0 bases, with 8 bases remaining between them. Germline lookup yields CDR1 ENHRY and CDR2 SYGVKD. The CDR3 has 13 amino acids. The CDR3 bases are TGTGCCATCAGGAGTCAAATGAACACTGAAGCTTTCTTT. Amino acids: CAIRSQMNTEAFF.

This clone was observed a handful of times. V is TRBV29-1 and J is TRBJ2-1; D gene uncertain. The V gene lost 7 bases and the J gene lost 5 bases, with 6 bases spanning the gap. The CDR3 sequence is 10 residues long. Germline CDR1 SQVTM, CDR2 ANQGSEA. As DNA, the CDR3 is TGCAGCGCCGCAAACAATGAGCAGTTCTTC. Residues: CSAANNEQFF.

The CDR3 DNA is TGTGCCAGCGGAACAGGGACAGATACGCAGTATTTT. It is translated as CASGTGTDTQYF. The gene calls are TRBV11-3 and TRBJ2-3; the D gene is possibly TRBD1 (6 bases). Trimming cost V 8 bases and J 3 bases, with 9 bases left between them. The germline V gene encodes CDR1 SGHNT and CDR2 YENEEA. The CDR3 runs 12 residues.

The genes are TRBV5-1 and TRBJ1-2, with 12 positions matching TRBD1. V lost 5 bases to trimming and J lost 7 bases; unmatched junction nucleotides: 3. Germline CDR1 SGHRS, CDR2 YFSETQ. The CDR3 covers 13 residues. CDR3 in DNA: TGCGCCAGCAGGACGGGACAGGGGGCTGGCTACACCTTC. This encodes CASRTGQGAGYTF.

The chain has TRBV2 and TRBJ1-2, with 9 bases fitting TRBD1. Germline V gives CDR1 SNHLY, CDR2 FYNNEI. The CDR3 consists of 13 residues. V gave up 7 bases and J gave up 6 bases; unmatched junction bases: 6. This CDR3 reads CASTLDRGNGYTF. In nucleotides, the CDR3 is TGTGCCAGCACCTTGGACAGGGGCAATGGCTACACCTTC.

The chain uses TRBV9 and TRBJ1-1; D gene uncertain. The germline gives CDR1 SGDLS, CDR2 YYNGEE. The CDR3 extends over 13 amino acids. V dropped 0 bases and J dropped 10 bases, with 13 bases sitting between them. CDR3 protein: CASSVVSSLGAFF. Here the CDR3 DNA reads TGTGCCAGCAGCGTAGTATCAAGCTTGGGAGCTTTCTTT.

The chain links TRBV7-3 to TRBJ1-2, with D perhaps matching TRBD1 (5 bases). The germline gives CDR1 SGHTA, CDR2 FQGTGA. The CDR3 spans 15 residues. V dropped 0 bases and J dropped 4 bases, with 12 bases sitting between them. CDR3 region: CASSLTGAEGYGYTF. In DNA, the CDR3 is TGTGCCAGCAGCTTAACAGGGGCTGAAGGCTATGGCTACACCTTC. The variable domain in full, completed from reference TRBV7-3 and TRBJ1-2, reads GAGVSQTPSNKVTEKGKYVELRCDPISGHTALYWYRQSLGQGPEFLIYFQGTGAADDSGLPNDRFFAVRPEGSVSTLKIQRTERGDSAVYLCASSLTGAEGYGYTFGSGTRLTVV.

The chain has TRBV10-2 and TRBJ2-1; 8 positions agree with TRBD2. The junction had 7 bases not matched to a gene; V was cut back by 6 bases and J by 3 bases. The CDR3 is 15 amino acids. Germline values: CDR1 WSHSY, CDR2 SAAADI. CDR3 protein: CASRSTSGGYNEQFF. The CDR3 DNA is TGCGCCAGCAGAAGTACTAGCGGAGGCTACAATGAGCAGTTCTTC.

The chain employs TRBV5-1 and TRBJ1-4; 10 bases match TRBD1. This CDR3 is 14 amino acids long. Germline CDR1 SGHRS, CDR2 YFSETQ. J was trimmed by 11 bases and V by 4 bases; bases with no gene match: 8. CDR3 DNA sequence: TGCGCCAGCAGCCAACGGACAGGGGGGGTGAAACTGTTTTTT. This translates into CASSQRTGGVKLFF.

This chain links TRBV7-9 with TRBJ2-2; possibly TRBD2 for D (5 bases). Germline V gives CDR1 SEHNR, CDR2 FQNEAQ (reference sequence). The CDR3 has 13 residues. Trimming left V 2 bases short and J 5 bases short, with 6 bases between. The CDR3, as DNA: TGTGCCAGCAGCTTAACGGGGACCGGGGAGCTGTTTTTT. As protein: CASSLTGTGELFF.

V usage is TRBV28 and J usage is TRBJ1-6, with a weak D call TRBD1 (6 bases). The ends were cut back, 2 bases at V and 6 bases at J, with 11 bases in the middle. This CDR3 spans 15 amino acids. Germline-derived CDR1 and CDR2 are MDHEN and SYDVKM. The CDR3 sequence: CASSLRQGSNSPLHF. CDR3 sequence (DNA): TGTGCCAGCAGTTTACGGCAGGGGAGTAATTCACCCCTCCACTTT.

The rearrangement links TRBV28 to TRBJ1-1; D remains unclear. The germline V gene encodes CDR1 MDHEN and CDR2 SYDVKM. The CDR3 runs to 13 residues. Trimming removed 6 bases at V and 8 bases at J, with 16 bases between. CDR3 sequence (DNA): TGTGCCAGCAGCCCCCTAGTTCCGGTCGAAGCTTTCTTT. It yields the protein CASSPLVPVEAFF.

The gene calls are TRBV5-4 and TRBJ1-5; D is undetermined. The CDR3 runs 15 residues. The ends were cut back, 0 bases at V and 3 bases at J, with 10 bases in the middle. Germline CDR1 reads SGHNT; CDR2 reads YYREEE (reference sequence). The CDR3 DNA is TGTGCCAGCAGCTTGGTAGGCAGCTCCAATCAGCCCCAGCATTTT. Its translation: CASSLVGSSNQPQHF.

This clone appeared a few times. This chain uses TRBV9 with TRBJ1-3; no clear D. V was pared by 3 bases and J by 0 bases, with 7 bases between. Germline CDR1 reads SGDLS; CDR2 reads YYNGEE. CDR3 length: 14 residues. CDR3 DNA: TGTGCCAGCAGCGGCAGCAACTCTGGAAACACCATATATTTT. It specifies CASSGSNSGNTIYF.

This chain uses TRBV6-6 with TRBJ1-2; 7 nucleotides line up with TRBD1. Germline V gene sequence: CDR1 MNHNY, CDR2 SVGAGI (reference sequence). This CDR3 has 13 residues. Germline trimming cut 0 bases from V and 6 bases from J; bases unmatched to any gene: 1. The CDR3 DNA sequence: TGTGCCAGCAGTTACTCCCAGGGGGATGGCTACACCTTC. Amino acid sequence: CASSYSQGDGYTF.